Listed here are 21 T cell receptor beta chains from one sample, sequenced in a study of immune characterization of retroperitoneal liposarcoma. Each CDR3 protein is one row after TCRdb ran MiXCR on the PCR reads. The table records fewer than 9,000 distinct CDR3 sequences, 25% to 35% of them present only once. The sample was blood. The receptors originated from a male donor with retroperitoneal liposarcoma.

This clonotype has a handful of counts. The CDR3 spells CASTPGLTSGAGSYNEQFF. The CDR3 DNA follows: TGCGCCAGCACTCCAGGATTGACTAGCGGGGCGGGATCCTACAATGAGCAGTTCTTC. The rearrangement links TRBV5-1 to TRBJ2-1, with 11 bases matching TRBD2. Germline trimming cut 6 bases from V and 1 base from J; bases unmatched to any gene: 15. The CDR3 spans 19 residues. Germline CDR1 SGHRS, CDR2 YFSETQ.

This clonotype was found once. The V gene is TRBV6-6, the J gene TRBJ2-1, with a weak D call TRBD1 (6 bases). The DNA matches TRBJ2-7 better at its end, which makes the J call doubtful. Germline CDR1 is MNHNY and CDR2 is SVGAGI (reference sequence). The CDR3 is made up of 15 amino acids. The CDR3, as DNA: TGTGCCAGCAGTTACCGGGGACAAACCTACAATGAGCAGTACTTC. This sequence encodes CASSYRGQTYNEQYF.

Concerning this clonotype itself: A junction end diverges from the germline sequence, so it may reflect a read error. In DNA form, the CDR3 reads TGTGCTAGCAGCTTAGGAAGTCGCGGCGACAGGGCGAACACCGGGGAGCTGTTTTTT. Protein sequence: CASSLGSRGDRANTGELFF. The chain uses TRBV7-6 and TRBJ2-2; TRBD1 matches at 7 bases. The CDR3 totals 19 residues. Germline values: CDR1 SGHVS, CDR2 FNYEAQ.

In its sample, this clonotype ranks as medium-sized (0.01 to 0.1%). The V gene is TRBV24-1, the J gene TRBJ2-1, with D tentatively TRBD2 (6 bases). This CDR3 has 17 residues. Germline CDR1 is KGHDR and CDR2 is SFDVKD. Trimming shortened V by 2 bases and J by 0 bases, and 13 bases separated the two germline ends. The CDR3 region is CATSDSNLADSYNEQFF. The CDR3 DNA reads TGTGCCACCAGTGATTCTAACTTAGCGGACTCCTACAATGAGCAGTTCTTC.

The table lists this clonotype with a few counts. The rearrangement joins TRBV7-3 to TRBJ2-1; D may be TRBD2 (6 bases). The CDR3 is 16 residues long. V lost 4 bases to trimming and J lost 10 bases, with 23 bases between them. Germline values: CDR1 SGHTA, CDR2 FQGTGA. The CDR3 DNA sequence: TGTGCCAGCAGCTCCTCGTGGCAGGGAGGAGGTGGGGAGCAGTTCTTC. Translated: CASSSSWQGGGGEQFF. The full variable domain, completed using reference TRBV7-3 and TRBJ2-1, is GAGVSQTPSNKVTEKGKYVELRCDPISGHTALYWYRQSLGQGPEFLIYFQGTGAADDSGLPNDRFFAVRPEGSVSTLKIQRTERGDSAVYLCASSSSWQGGGGEQFFGPGTRLTVL.

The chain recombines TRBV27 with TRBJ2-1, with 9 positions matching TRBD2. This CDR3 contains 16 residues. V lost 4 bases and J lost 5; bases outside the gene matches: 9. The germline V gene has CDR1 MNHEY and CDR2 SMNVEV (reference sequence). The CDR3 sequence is CASSWISGSRHNEQFF. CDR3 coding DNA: TGTGCCAGCAGTTGGATTAGCGGGAGTAGGCACAATGAGCAGTTCTTC.

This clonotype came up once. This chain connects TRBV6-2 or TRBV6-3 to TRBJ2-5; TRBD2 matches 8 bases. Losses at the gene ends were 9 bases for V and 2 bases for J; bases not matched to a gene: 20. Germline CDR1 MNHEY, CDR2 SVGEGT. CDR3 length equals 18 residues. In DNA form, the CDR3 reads TGTGCCAGTTCAACGGGACTAGTTGCGAACGGCGGTCAAGAGACCCAGTACTTC. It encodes CASSTGLVANGGQETQYF.

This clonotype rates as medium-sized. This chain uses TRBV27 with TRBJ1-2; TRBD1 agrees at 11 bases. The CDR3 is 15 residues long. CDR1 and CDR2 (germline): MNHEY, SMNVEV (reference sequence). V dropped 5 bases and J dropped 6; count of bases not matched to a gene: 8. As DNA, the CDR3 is TGTGCCAGCAGTCCCACCGGACAGGGGGCTGATGGCTACACCTTC. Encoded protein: CASSPTGQGADGYTF.

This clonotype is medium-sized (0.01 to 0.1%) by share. DNA for the CDR3: TGTGCCAGCAGCATTGGACTAGCGGGAGGTGGGACCCAGTACTTC. This gives the protein CASSIGLAGGGTQYF. The chain links TRBV7-2 to TRBJ2-1; the match to TRBD2 covers 14 bases. The J call may be incorrect, as the DNA end agrees better with TRBJ2-5. CDR1 is SGHTA, CDR2 FQGNSA, per germline. The CDR3 is 15 amino acids.

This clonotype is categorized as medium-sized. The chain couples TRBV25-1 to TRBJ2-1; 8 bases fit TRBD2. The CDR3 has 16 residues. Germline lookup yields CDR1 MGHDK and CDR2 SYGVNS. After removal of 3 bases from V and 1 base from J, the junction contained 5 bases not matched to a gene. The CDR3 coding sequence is TGTGCCAGCAGTGATACTAGCGGTTCGTCCTACAATGAGCAGTTCTTC. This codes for CASSDTSGSSYNEQFF.

The CDR3 spells CASTFSSRRVPGNTIYF. The CDR3 DNA reads as TGTGCCAGCACCTTTTCTTCAAGGCGGGTTCCTGGAAACACCATATATTTT. The chain combines TRBV7-8 with TRBJ1-3; no reliable D call. CDR1 and CDR2 from the germline V gene are SGHVS and FQNEAQ. V was pared by 7 bases and J by 2 bases, with 21 bases between. The CDR3 consists of 17 residues.

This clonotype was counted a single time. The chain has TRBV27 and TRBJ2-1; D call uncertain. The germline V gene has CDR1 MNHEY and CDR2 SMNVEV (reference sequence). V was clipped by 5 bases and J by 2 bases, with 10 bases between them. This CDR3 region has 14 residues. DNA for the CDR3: TGTGCCAGCAGTACGAGAGCACCCTACAATGAGCAGTTCTTC. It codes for CASSTRAPYNEQFF.

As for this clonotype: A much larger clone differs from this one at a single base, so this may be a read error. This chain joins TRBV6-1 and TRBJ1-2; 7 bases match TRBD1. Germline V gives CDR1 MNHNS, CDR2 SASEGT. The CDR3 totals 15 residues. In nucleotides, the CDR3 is TGTGTCAGCGGCGACAGGGCCCGAGCTAACTATGGCTACACCTTC. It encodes CVSGDRARANYGYTF.

The CDR3 bases are TGTGCCAGCAGTTACTCGTCAGGACAGGTTTTTAGGCAGTTCTTC. Amino acids: CASSYSSGQVFRQFF. The V and J genes are TRBV6-5 and TRBJ2-1, with 7 nucleotides matching TRBD1. CDR1 is MNHEY, CDR2 SVGAGI, per germline. Unmatched junction bases numbered 11, after V lost 0 bases and J lost 12 bases. CDR3 length: 15 amino acids.

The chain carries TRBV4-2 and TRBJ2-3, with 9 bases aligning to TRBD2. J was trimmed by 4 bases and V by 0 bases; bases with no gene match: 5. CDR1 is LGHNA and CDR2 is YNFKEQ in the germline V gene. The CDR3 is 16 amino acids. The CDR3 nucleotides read TGTGCCAGCAGCCAAGATCTGACTAGCGGATCAGATACGCAGTATTTT. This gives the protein CASSQDLTSGSDTQYF.

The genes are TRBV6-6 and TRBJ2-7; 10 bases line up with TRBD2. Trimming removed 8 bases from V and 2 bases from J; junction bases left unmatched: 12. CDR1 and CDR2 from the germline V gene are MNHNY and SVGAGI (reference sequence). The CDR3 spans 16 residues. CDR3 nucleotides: TGTGCCAGCGGGTCCCATACTAGCGGGGCAACCTACGAGCAGTACTTC. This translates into CASGSHTSGATYEQYF.

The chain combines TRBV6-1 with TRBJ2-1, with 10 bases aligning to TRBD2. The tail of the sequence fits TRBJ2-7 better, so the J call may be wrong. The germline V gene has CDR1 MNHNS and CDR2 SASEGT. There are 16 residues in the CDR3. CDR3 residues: CASSVVGAGGGHEQYF. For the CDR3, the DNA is TGTGCCAGCAGTGTAGTCGGAGCGGGAGGGGGGCACGAGCAGTACTTC.

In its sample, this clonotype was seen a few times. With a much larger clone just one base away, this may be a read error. The CDR3 nucleotides read TGTGCCAGCAGCTTAGTTTTAGACAGAGGACAAGAGACCCAGTTCTTC. Its protein is CASSLVLDRGQETQFF. The gene calls are TRBV7-2 and TRBJ2-1, with D perhaps TRBD1 (5 bases). The V gene's germline CDR1 is SGHTA and CDR2 FQGNSA. Trimming left V 1 base short and J 13 bases short, with 23 bases between. The CDR3 loop spans 16 amino acids.

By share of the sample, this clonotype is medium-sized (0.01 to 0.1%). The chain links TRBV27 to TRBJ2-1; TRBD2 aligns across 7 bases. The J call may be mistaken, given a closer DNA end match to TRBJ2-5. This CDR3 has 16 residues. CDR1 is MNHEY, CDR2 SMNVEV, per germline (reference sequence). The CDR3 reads CASSSTGGTARVAQYF. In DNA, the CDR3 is TGTGCCAGCAGTTCCACGGGGGGTACGGCAAGAGTGGCCCAGTACTTC.

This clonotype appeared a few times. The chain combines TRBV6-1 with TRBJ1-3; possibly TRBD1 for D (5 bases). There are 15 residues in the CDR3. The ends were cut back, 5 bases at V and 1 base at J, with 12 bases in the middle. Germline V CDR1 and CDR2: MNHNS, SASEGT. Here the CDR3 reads CASSPTGASGNTIYF. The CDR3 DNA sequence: TGTGCCAGCAGTCCTACAGGAGCATCTGGAAACACCATATATTTT.

CDR3 coding DNA: TGCGCCAGCAGCACCCGACAAGGACTAGGGGGAACCGGGGAGCTGTTTTTT. It specifies CASSTRQGLGGTGELFF. The chain couples TRBV4-1 to TRBJ2-2, with D maybe TRBD2 (7 bases). V was clipped by 5 bases and J by 5 bases, with 21 bases between them. Germline V gene sequence: CDR1 MGHRA, CDR2 YSYEKL. This CDR3 contains 17 residues.